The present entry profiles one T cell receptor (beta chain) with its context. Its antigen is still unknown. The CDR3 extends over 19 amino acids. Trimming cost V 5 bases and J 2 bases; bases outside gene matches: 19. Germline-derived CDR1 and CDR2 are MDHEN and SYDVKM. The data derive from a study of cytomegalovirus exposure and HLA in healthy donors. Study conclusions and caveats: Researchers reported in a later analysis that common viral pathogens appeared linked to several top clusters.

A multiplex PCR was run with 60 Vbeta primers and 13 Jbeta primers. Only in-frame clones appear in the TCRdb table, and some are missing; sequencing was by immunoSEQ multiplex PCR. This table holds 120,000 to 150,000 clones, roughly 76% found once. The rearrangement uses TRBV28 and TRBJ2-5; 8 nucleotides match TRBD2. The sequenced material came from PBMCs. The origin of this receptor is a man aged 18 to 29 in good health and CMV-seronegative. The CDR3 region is CASSEATGGSVGDQETQYF. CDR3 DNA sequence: TGTGCCAGCAGTGAAGCAACGGGGGGGAGTGTGGGGGATCAAGAGACCCAGTACTTC. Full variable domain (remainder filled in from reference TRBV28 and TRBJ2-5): DVKVTQSSRYLVKRTGEKVFLECVQDMDHENMFWYRQDPGLGLRLIYFSYDVKMKEKGDIPEGYSVSREKKERFSLILESASTNQTSMYLCASSEATGGSVGDQETQYFGPGTRLLVL.